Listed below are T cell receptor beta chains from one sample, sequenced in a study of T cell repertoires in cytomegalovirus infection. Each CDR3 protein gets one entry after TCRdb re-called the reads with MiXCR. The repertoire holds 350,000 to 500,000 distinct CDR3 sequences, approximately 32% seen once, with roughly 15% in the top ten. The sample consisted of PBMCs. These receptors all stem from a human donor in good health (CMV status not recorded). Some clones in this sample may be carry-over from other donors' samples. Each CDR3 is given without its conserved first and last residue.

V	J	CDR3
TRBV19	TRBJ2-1	ASSLSIAGGYNEQF
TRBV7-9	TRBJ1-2	ASTGTLGNYGYT
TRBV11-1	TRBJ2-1	ASSLAIQGNNEQF
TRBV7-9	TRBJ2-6	ASSKVGGANVLT
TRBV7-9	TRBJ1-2	ASSEDRLGYGYT
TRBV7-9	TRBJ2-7	ASSEQANGDEQY
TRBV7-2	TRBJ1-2	ASSLESGGRSYGYT
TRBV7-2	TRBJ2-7	ASSSPGQPT
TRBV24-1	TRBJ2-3	ATSDLPGSGDTQY
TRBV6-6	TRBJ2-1	ASSDSNYYNEQF
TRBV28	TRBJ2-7	ASSFGQGAGYEQY
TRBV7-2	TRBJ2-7	ASSLAANRVLSEQY
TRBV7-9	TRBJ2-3	ASSLSSGGAADTQY
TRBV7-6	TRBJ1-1	ASSLDRDMNTEAF
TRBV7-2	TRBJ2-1	ASSSRLIPPRGLAGGINEQF
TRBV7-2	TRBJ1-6	ASSFLTRQGTYNSPLH
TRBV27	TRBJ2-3	ASSLPDGTDTQY
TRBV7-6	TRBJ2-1	ASSKDRALVAYNEQF
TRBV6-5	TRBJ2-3	ASSYVLADTQY
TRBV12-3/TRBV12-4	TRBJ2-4	ASRDSLAKNIQY
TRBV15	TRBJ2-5	ATSKQRGGLQETQY
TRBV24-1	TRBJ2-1	ATSDTTSGGGNEQF
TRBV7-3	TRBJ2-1	ASSLNRQSEQF
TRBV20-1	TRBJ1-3	SARDLGGHTTGNTIY
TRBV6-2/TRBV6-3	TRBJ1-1	ASRGQGPYEAF
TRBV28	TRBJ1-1	ASSFNPWEMNTEAF
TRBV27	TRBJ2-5	ASSFIEVVAGGRSQETQY
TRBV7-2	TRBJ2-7	ASSPDVPPWEQY
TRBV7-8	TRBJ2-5	ASSLLGGTLETQY
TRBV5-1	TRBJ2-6	ASSLGQGDSGANVLT
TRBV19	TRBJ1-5	ASRKDQGFNQPQH
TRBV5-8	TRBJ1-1	ASSFNVEAF
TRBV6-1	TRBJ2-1	ASTRGGLVYEQF
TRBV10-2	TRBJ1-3	ASSESAGAGNTIY
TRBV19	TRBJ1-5	ASAQMGDNQPQH
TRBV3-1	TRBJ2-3	ASSSLISTDTQY
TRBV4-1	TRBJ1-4	ASSQDPTGANEKLF
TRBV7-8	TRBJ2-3	ASILVGLAGAVDTQY
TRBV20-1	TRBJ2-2	SASRVGLPNTGELF
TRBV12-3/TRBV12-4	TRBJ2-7	ASSVQGPYEQY
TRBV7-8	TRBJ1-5	ASSHLNQGVKQPQH
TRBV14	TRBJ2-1	ARSQDLTHREIDEQF
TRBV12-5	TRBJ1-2	ASGFRTVNYGYT
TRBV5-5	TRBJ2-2	ASSWDRGPNTGELV
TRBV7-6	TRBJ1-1	ASSFQGRGTEAF
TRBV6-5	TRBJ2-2	ASTLSGTGATGELF
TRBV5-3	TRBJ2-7	ASSSKNNRVDEQY
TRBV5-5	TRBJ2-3	ASSLVTSLAGITDTQY